What follows are 27 T cell receptor beta chains derived from one specimen sequenced in a study of cytomegalovirus exposure and HLA in healthy donors. The PCR contained 60 Vbeta and 13 Jbeta primers. Assay: immunoSEQ multiplex PCR; the TCRdb copy retains only in-frame clones and omits some. The sample records about 130,000 clones, roughly three quarters being singletons. The sequenced sample consisted of PBMCs. All receptors derive from a man aged 25 to 40 in good health and CMV-seropositive.

V and J are TRBV7-2 and TRBJ1-5; D unclear. Germline CDR1 and CDR2: SGHTA and FQGNSA. CDR3 length equals 15 residues. V was trimmed by 0 bases and J by 4 bases, leaving 10 bases between them. The CDR3 region is CASSLAHSLNQPQHF. The CDR3 DNA follows: TGTGCCAGCAGCTTAGCGCACAGTCTTAATCAGCCCCAGCATTTT.

The chain has TRBV6-6 and TRBJ2-7; TRBD2 is a possible D gene (5 bases). V was shortened by 11 bases and J by 6 bases, with 8 bases between the two germline ends. Germline loops: CDR1 MNHNY, CDR2 SVGAGI (reference sequence). The CDR3 is 9 residues long. In DNA form, the CDR3 reads TGTGCCGTGGGGAGCGAGCAGTACTTC. Amino acids: CAVGSEQYF.

This clone was seen only once. The gene calls are TRBV12-5 and TRBJ1-2, with D perhaps matching TRBD1 (5 bases). Trimming pared 3 bases from V and 3 bases from J, leaving 8 bases between. Per the germline V gene, CDR1 is LGHNT and CDR2 is FRNRAP. The CDR3 consists of 13 residues. The DNA for the CDR3 is TGTGCTAGTGGTTTACAGACAGACTATGGCTACACCTTC. As protein: CASGLQTDYGYTF.

This clone has just a few counts. The V call is TRBV4-1, the J call TRBJ2-1; no definite D call. This CDR3 spans 14 amino acids. Trimming cost V 1 base and J 0 bases, with 4 bases left between them. The germline V gene has CDR1 MGHRA and CDR2 YSYEKL. The CDR3 coding sequence is TGCGCCAGCAGCCAAGGGAGCTCCTACAATGAGCAGTTCTTC. It translates to CASSQGSSYNEQFF.

J is TRBJ2-4 and V is TRBV30; TRBD2 matches 11 bases. Germline V lookup: CDR1 GTSNPN, CDR2 SVGIG (reference sequence). The V segment lost 0 bases and the J segment 4 bases; nucleotides outside the gene matches: 8. This CDR3 has 17 residues. The CDR3 reads CAWSVPVAGGPKNIQYF. CDR3 nucleotide sequence: TGTGCCTGGAGTGTACCCGTAGCGGGAGGGCCGAAAAACATTCAGTACTTC.

This rearrangement joins TRBV6-5 to TRBJ2-2; 7 nucleotides line up with TRBD2. The ends lost 5 bases at V and 6 bases at J; junction bases unmatched: 9. The length of the CDR3 is 15 residues. Germline lookup yields CDR1 MNHEY and CDR2 SVGAGI. The DNA for the CDR3 is TGTGCCAGCAGTCCGGGGGGAGGTCACCCCGGGGAGCTGTTTTTT. It codes for CASSPGGGHPGELFF.

This rearrangement joins TRBV7-2 to TRBJ2-2; 13 nucleotides match TRBD2. J gave up 5 bases and V 4 bases, and 4 bases lay outside the gene matches. Germline V lookup: CDR1 SGHTA, CDR2 FQGNSA. This CDR3 is 16 amino acids long. As DNA, the CDR3 is TGTGCCAGCAGCTCGTGGACTAGCGGGAGAACCGGGGAGCTGTTTTTT. It yields the protein CASSSWTSGRTGELFF. The full variable domain, with the rest looked up from reference TRBV7-2 and TRBJ2-2, is GAGVSQSPSNKVTEKGKDVELRCDPISGHTALYWYRQSLGQGLEFLIYFQGNSAPDKSGLPSDRFSAERTGGSVSTLTIQRTQQEDSAVYLCASSSWTSGRTGELFFGEGSRLTVL.

This sequence joins TRBV18 and TRBJ2-1, with a possible D match to TRBD1 (6 bases). Germline V gene data show CDR1 as KGHSH and CDR2 as LQKENI. This CDR3 region has 16 residues. The ends were cut back, 2 bases at V and 2 bases at J, with 13 bases in the middle. The CDR3 loop is CASSPSGRGAYNEQFF. Written as DNA, the CDR3 is TGTGCCAGCTCACCATCGGGCAGGGGAGCCTACAATGAGCAGTTCTTC.

The genes are TRBV27 and TRBJ2-1, with D uncertain. Germline lookup yields CDR1 MNHEY and CDR2 SMNVEV (reference sequence). The CDR3 sequence is 15 residues long. Trimming shortened V by 3 bases and J by 2 bases, and 11 bases separated the two germline ends. The CDR3 reads CASSLRQLPYNEQFF. Written as DNA, the CDR3 is TGTGCCAGCAGTTTGCGGCAGCTCCCCTACAATGAGCAGTTCTTC.

V usage is TRBV6-5 and J usage is TRBJ2-2; 8 bases are a match to TRBD2. The length of the CDR3 is 14 residues. The J segment lost 1 base and the V segment lost 6 bases, leaving 1 base of the junction unmatched. CDR1 MNHEY and CDR2 SVGAGI come from the germline V gene. The CDR3 coding sequence is TGTGCCAGCAGAACTAGCGGGAACACCGGGGAGCTGTTTTTT. Amino acids: CASRTSGNTGELFF.

This clone was detected once. The chain joins TRBV5-6 to TRBJ2-5; tentative D call: TRBD2 (5 bases). This CDR3 has 14 amino acids. Germline V gives CDR1 SGHDT, CDR2 YYEEEE. The V end lost 0 bases, the J end lost 1 base, and 7 bases lay between the germline ends. CDR3 region: CASSLGGFQETQYF. In DNA form, the CDR3 reads TGTGCCAGCAGCTTGGGAGGGTTCCAAGAGACCCAGTACTTC.

V gene TRBV4-2 combines with J gene TRBJ1-5; no clear D gene. CDR1 is LGHNA and CDR2 is YNFKEQ in the germline V gene. The CDR3 is 16 residues long. The germline V and J ends were trimmed by 1 base and 2 bases, with 12 bases remaining between them. CDR3 sequence reads: CASSQVSLEGNQPQHF. The CDR3 region has the DNA TGTGCCAGCAGCCAAGTGTCCTTAGAAGGCAATCAGCCCCAGCATTTT.

In this sample, this clone turned up a few times. The J gene is TRBJ2-7, the V gene TRBV11-3, with TRBD2 as a possible D gene (5 bases). The CDR3 contains 17 residues. Germline V gene data show CDR1 as SGHNT and CDR2 as YENEEA. The V gene lost 6 bases and the J gene lost 2 bases, with 23 bases spanning the gap. For the CDR3, the DNA is TGTGCCAGCAGGTACGGGAAGTCAACCTCTCCTACCTACGAGCAGTACTTC. Amino acids: CASRYGKSTSPTYEQYF.

This sequence joins TRBV19 and TRBJ2-7; no definite D call. Trimming took 7 bases from V and 0 from J, leaving 13 bases between them. Germline V gene data show CDR1 as LNHDA and CDR2 as SQIVND (reference sequence). The CDR3 is 14 amino acids. Here the CDR3 reads CASTRTSLSYEQYF. The CDR3, as DNA: TGTGCCAGTACTCGCACGTCACTCTCCTACGAGCAGTACTTC.

This clone was seen only once. The rearrangement uses TRBV5-8 and TRBJ1-1; D is unresolved. The CDR3 is made up of 12 amino acids. Trimming cost V 0 bases and J 7 bases, with 7 bases left between them. The germline CDR1 and CDR2 sequences are SGHTS and YDEGEE. DNA of the CDR3: TGTGCCAGCAGCTTGGTCGGGGTTGAAGCTTTCTTT. Translation gives CASSLVGVEAFF.

The J gene is TRBJ1-2, the V gene TRBV7-9; D perhaps matches TRBD1 (5 bases). Germline CDR1 and CDR2: SEHNR and FQNEAQ (reference sequence). The CDR3 runs to 13 residues. V was shortened by 0 bases and J by 6 bases, with 8 bases between the two germline ends. The CDR3 sequence: CASSLAAGNGYTF. In DNA, the CDR3 is TGTGCCAGCAGCTTAGCGGCAGGGAATGGCTACACCTTC.

The V gene is TRBV19, the J gene TRBJ2-3; 7 bases are a match to TRBD1. The germline gives CDR1 LNHDA, CDR2 SQIVND (reference sequence). The CDR3 runs 16 residues. The ends lost 9 bases at V and 4 bases at J; junction bases unmatched: 16. The CDR3 coding sequence is TGTGCCAGCTCTCCCGGCAGGGGGTTGAGGGCAGATACGCAGTATTTT. Translated, it gives CASSPGRGLRADTQYF.

This rearrangement joins TRBV6-6 to TRBJ2-3; TRBD1 might be the D (5 bases). The CDR3 extends over 16 amino acids. V lost 0 bases and J lost 4, with 14 bases in between. Germline V gene lookup returns CDR1 MNHNY and CDR2 SVGAGI (reference sequence). DNA for the CDR3: TGTGCCAGCAGTTACTCGAGCCTCAGGGATCCAGATACGCAGTATTTT. This sequence encodes CASSYSSLRDPDTQYF.

The rearrangement uses TRBV7-2 and TRBJ1-4; D might be TRBD1 (5 bases). The germline V and J ends were trimmed by 3 bases and 7 bases, with 12 bases remaining between them. The germline V gene has CDR1 SGHTA and CDR2 FQGNSA. This CDR3 has 14 amino acids. CDR3 in DNA: TGTGCCAGCAGCTTCCAGGGCAGTGCTGAAAAACTGTTTTTT. Translating it yields CASSFQGSAEKLFF.

A few counts support this clone. V and J are TRBV5-4 and TRBJ1-4; 8 bases line up with TRBD1. CDR3 length: 14 residues. The germline gives CDR1 SGHNT, CDR2 YYREEE (reference sequence). With V trimmed by 1 base and J by 8 bases, 4 bases remained unmatched. CDR3 nucleotide sequence: TGTGCCAGCAGCTTGCAGGGGGCGTCGGAAAAACTGTTTTTT. It specifies CASSLQGASEKLFF.

The chain couples TRBV30 to TRBJ1-5; a possible D gene is TRBD1 (6 bases). CDR3 length: 13 amino acids. Trimming cost V 3 bases and J 9 bases, with 15 bases left between them. Germline loops: CDR1 GTSNPN, CDR2 SVGIG (reference sequence). The CDR3 is CAWSDETGRPQHF. The CDR3 DNA sequence: TGTGCCTGGAGCGACGAGACAGGCAGGCCCCAGCATTTT.

This sequence joins TRBV9 and TRBJ2-3, with D possibly being TRBD2 (7 bases). Trimming stripped 0 bases from V and 6 bases from J, with 14 bases between. The V gene's germline CDR1 is SGDLS and CDR2 YYNGEE. This CDR3 has 15 residues. CDR3 in DNA: TGTGCCAGCAGCGTAGCGGCCAGGGGAGGGGATACGCAGTATTTT. Translating gives CASSVAARGGDTQYF.

The chain is built from TRBV19 and TRBJ1-2; 12 bases align to TRBD1. The CDR3 runs 16 residues. Germline V gene data show CDR1 as LNHDA and CDR2 as SQIVND (reference sequence). With V trimmed by 5 bases and J by 2 bases, 6 bases remained unmatched. The CDR3 here is CASSDLGTGGNYGYTF. As DNA, the CDR3 is TGTGCCAGTAGTGACCTCGGGACAGGGGGCAACTATGGCTACACCTTC.

The chain links TRBV29-1 to TRBJ1-1; 9 bases agree with TRBD1. V trimming: 4 bases; J trimming: 4 bases; junction bases outside the gene matches: 1. The CDR3 is 12 amino acids. The germline V gene encodes CDR1 SQVTM and CDR2 ANQGSEA. CDR3 amino acids: CSVVQGATEAFF. CDR3 nucleotide sequence: TGCAGCGTTGTACAGGGGGCCACTGAAGCTTTCTTT. Complete variable domain (other parts from reference TRBV29-1 and TRBJ1-1): SAVISQKPSRDICQRGTSLTIQCQVDSQVTMMFWYRQQPGQSLTLIATANQGSEATYESGFVIDKFPISRPNLTFSTLTVSNMSPEDSSIYLCSVVQGATEAFFGQGTRLTVV.

This rearrangement joins TRBV6-5 to TRBJ2-1; possible D gene TRBD2, 6 bases. The germline V and J ends were trimmed by 8 bases and 1 base, with 15 bases remaining between them. Germline V gene lookup returns CDR1 MNHEY and CDR2 SVGAGI. CDR3 length: 15 amino acids. In nucleotides, the CDR3 is TGTGCCAGCGGCCTACCGCGGGGTTCCTACAATGAGCAGTTCTTC. This sequence encodes CASGLPRGSYNEQFF.

The chain is built from TRBV30 and TRBJ2-1; 13 bases align to TRBD2. There are 16 residues in the CDR3. V shed 1 base, J shed 2 bases, and the junction held 2 bases outside the gene matches. Germline values: CDR1 GTSNPN, CDR2 SVGIG (reference sequence). CDR3 protein: CAWSAGLAGTYNEQFF. The CDR3 DNA follows: TGTGCCTGGAGTGCGGGACTAGCGGGAACCTACAATGAGCAGTTCTTC. The full variable domain, completed using reference TRBV30 and TRBJ2-1, is SQTIHQWPATLVQPVGSPLSLECTVEGTSNPNLYWYRQAAGRGLQLLFYSVGIGQISSEVPQNLSASRPQDRQFILSSKKLLLSDSGFYLCAWSAGLAGTYNEQFFGPGTRLTVL.

This chain connects TRBV5-1 to TRBJ2-4, with 8 bases fitting TRBD1. There are 18 residues in the CDR3. In germline, CDR1 is SGHRS, CDR2 YFSETQ. V lost 4 bases to trimming and J lost 2 bases; unmatched junction nucleotides: 14. CDR3 loop: CASSPIVRTGRTKNIQYF. As DNA, the CDR3 is TGCGCCAGCAGCCCGATAGTGAGGACAGGGAGAACCAAAAACATTCAGTACTTC.